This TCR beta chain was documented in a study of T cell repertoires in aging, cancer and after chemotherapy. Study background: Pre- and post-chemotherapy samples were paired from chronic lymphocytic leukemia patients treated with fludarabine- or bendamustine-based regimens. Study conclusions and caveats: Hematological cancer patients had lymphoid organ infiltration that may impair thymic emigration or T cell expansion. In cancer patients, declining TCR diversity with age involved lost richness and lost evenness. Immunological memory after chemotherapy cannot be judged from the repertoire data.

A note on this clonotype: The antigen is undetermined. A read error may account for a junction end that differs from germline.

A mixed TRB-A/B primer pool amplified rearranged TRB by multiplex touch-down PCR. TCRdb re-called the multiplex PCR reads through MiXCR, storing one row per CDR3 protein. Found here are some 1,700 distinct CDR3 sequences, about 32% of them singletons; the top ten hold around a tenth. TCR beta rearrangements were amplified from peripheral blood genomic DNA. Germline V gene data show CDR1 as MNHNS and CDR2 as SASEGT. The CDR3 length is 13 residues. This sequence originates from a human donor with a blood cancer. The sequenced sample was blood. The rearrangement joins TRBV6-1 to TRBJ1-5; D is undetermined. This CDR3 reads CVSSQRRDQPQHF. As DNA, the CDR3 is TGTGTCAGCAGCCAAAGGAGGGATCAGCCCCAGCATTTT.